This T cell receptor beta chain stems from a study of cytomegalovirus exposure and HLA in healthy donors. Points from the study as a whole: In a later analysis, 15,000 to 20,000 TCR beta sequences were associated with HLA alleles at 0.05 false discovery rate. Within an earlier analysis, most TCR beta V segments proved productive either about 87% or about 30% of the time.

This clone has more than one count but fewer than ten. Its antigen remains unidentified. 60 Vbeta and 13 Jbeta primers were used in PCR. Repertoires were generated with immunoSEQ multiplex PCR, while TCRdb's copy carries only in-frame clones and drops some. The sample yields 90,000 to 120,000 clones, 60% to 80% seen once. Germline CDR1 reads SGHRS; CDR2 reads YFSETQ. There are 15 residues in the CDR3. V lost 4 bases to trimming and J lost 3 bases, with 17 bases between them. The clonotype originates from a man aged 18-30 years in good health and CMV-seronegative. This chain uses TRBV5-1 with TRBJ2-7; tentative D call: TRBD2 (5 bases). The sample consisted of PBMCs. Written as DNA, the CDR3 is TGCGCCAGCAGCGAGGCGGGCACCGGGTTCTACGAGCAGTACTTC. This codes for CASSEAGTGFYEQYF. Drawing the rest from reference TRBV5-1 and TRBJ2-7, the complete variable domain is KAGVTQTPRYLIKTRGQQVTLSCSPISGHRSVSWYQQTPGQGLQFLFEYFSETQRNKGNFPGRFSGRQFSNSRSEMNVSTLELGDSALYLCASSEAGTGFYEQYFGPGTRLTVT.